Below are 22 T cell receptor beta chains sequenced from a single sample in a study of OX40 agonist ivuxolimab in advanced cancers. Libraries were prepared by immunoSEQ multiplex PCR; TCRdb keeps only in-frame clonotypes and omits some of them. The repertoire holds tens of thousands of clones, with 75% to 90% as singletons. The input for sequencing was CD4+ or CD8+ T cells sorted from blood, taken in a trial of the OX40 agonist ivuxolimab. These receptors all come from an adult with an advanced solid tumor such as melanoma, head and neck, liver or kidney cancer.

The gene calls are TRBV4-2 and TRBJ2-7; a weak D match, TRBD1 (5 bases). V was trimmed by 4 bases and J by 0 bases, leaving 10 bases between them. This CDR3 has 14 residues. Germline-derived CDR1 and CDR2 are LGHNA and YNFKEQ. CDR3 in DNA: TGTGCCAGCAGCCGCCCGACAGACTCCTACGAGCAGTACTTC. Translated, it gives CASSRPTDSYEQYF.

V is TRBV5-1 and J is TRBJ1-3; TRBD1 agrees at 10 bases. CDR1 is SGHRS, CDR2 YFSETQ, per germline. This CDR3 region has 18 residues. J lost 3 bases, V lost 0 bases, and 9 bases had no gene match. The chain's CDR3 is CASSLGLYGTGDGNTIYF. CDR3 bases: TGCGCCAGCAGCTTGGGTCTTTATGGGACAGGGGATGGAAACACCATATATTTT.

The V gene is TRBV10-3, the J gene TRBJ2-3, with D possibly matching TRBD2 (7 bases). Germline V gene lookup returns CDR1 ENHRY and CDR2 SYGVKD. V lost 4 bases and J 1 base, leaving 15 bases between the germline ends. This CDR3 comprises 16 residues. In DNA form, the CDR3 reads TGTGCCATCAGTGCCGAGGGGGGGGTTGGCACAGATACGCAGTATTTT. Translating it yields CAISAEGGVGTDTQYF.

The chain uses TRBV27 and TRBJ1-2; possibly TRBD1 for D (6 bases). V was pared by 2 bases and J by 2 bases, with 15 bases between. The germline gives CDR1 MNHEY, CDR2 SMNVEV (reference sequence). The CDR3 is 16 residues long. The CDR3 loop is CASSLRLDRRNYGYTF. In DNA, the CDR3 is TGTGCCAGCAGTTTAAGACTCGACAGGAGGAACTATGGCTACACCTTC.

The V call is TRBV7-9, the J call TRBJ2-2; 7 bases line up with TRBD2. The CDR3 is made up of 13 amino acids. Germline loops: CDR1 SEHNR, CDR2 FQNEAQ (reference sequence). V shed 1 base and J 9 bases; nucleotides not matched to a gene: 2. The chain's CDR3 is CASSLGGGRELFF. In DNA, the CDR3 is TGTGCCAGCAGCTTAGGCGGGGGAAGGGAGCTGTTTTTT. Full variable domain (outside the CDR3, taken from reference TRBV7-9 and TRBJ2-2): DTGVSQNPRHKITKRGQNVTFRCDPISEHNRLYWYRQTLGQGPEFLTYFQNEAQLEKSRLLSDRFSAERPKGSFSTLEIQRTEQGDSAMYLCASSLGGGRELFFGEGSRLTVL.

This chain joins TRBV19 and TRBJ2-1, with TRBD2 matching over 9 bases. CDR3 length: 14 residues. Germline CDR1 is LNHDA and CDR2 is SQIVND (reference sequence). V was pared by 5 bases and J by 4 bases, with 3 bases of the junction left unmatched. The CDR3 reads CASSPGLAYNEQFF. The CDR3 DNA sequence: TGTGCCAGTAGTCCGGGACTAGCTTACAATGAGCAGTTCTTC. Full variable domain (outside the CDR3, taken from reference TRBV19 and TRBJ2-1): DGGITQSPKYLFRKEGQNVTLSCEQNLNHDAMYWYRQDPGQGLRLIYYSQIVNDFQKGDIAEGYSVSREKKESFPLTVTSAQKNPTAFYLCASSPGLAYNEQFFGPGTRLTVL.

The rearrangement links TRBV7-8 to TRBJ2-7; D ambiguous. The germline gives CDR1 SGHVS, CDR2 FQNEAQ. V was clipped by 3 bases and J by 2 bases, with 8 bases between them. CDR3 length: 13 amino acids. Here the CDR3 DNA reads TGTGCCAGCAGCTTGGAGATGGCCTACGAGCAGTACTTC. As protein: CASSLEMAYEQYF.

The chain carries TRBV18 and TRBJ1-1, with 11 bases lining up with TRBD1. Germline CDR1 is KGHSH and CDR2 is LQKENI. The CDR3 is 18 residues long. V lost 4 bases and J lost 5; bases outside the gene matches: 15. The CDR3 is CASSQKDRGRVSGTEAFF. Written as DNA, the CDR3 is TGTGCCAGCTCACAAAAGGACAGGGGGCGCGTATCGGGTACTGAAGCTTTCTTT.

The rearrangement uses TRBV6-1 and TRBJ2-7, with 10 bases that match TRBD2. After removal of 5 bases from V and 3 bases from J, the junction contained 4 bases not matched to a gene. The V gene's germline CDR1 is MNHNS and CDR2 SASEGT. The CDR3 contains 14 residues. The DNA of the CDR3 is TGTGCCAGCAGTCTAGCGGGAGAAATCTACGAGCAGTACTTC. Translating gives CASSLAGEIYEQYF.

The chain carries TRBV27 and TRBJ2-1, with 8 nucleotides matching TRBD1. The CDR3 runs to 14 residues. The J segment lost 3 bases and the V segment lost 5 bases, leaving 3 bases of the junction unmatched. The V gene's germline CDR1 is MNHEY and CDR2 SMNVEV (reference sequence). In DNA, the CDR3 is TGTGCCAGCAGTCAGGGGGCGGACTACAATGAGCAGTTCTTC. It codes for CASSQGADYNEQFF.

This clone is judged large (0.1 to 1%). This sequence joins TRBV7-6 and TRBJ2-6, with D uncertain. Per germline, CDR1 SGHVS and CDR2 FNYEAQ. The CDR3 totals 15 residues. Deletions cut 5 bases from V and 0 bases from J, with 8 bases between. The CDR3: CASSPIFSGANVLTF. DNA of the CDR3: TGTGCCAGCAGCCCGATCTTCTCTGGGGCCAACGTCCTGACTTTC.

The chain recombines TRBV10-3 with TRBJ1-3, with D uncertain. Germline V gives CDR1 ENHRY, CDR2 SYGVKD. Between the trimmed V and J ends, which lost 3 bases and 3 bases, there was a span of 9 bases. The CDR3 covers 14 residues. The CDR3 DNA is TGTGCCATCAGTGACGGAACATTTGGAAACACCATATATTTT. Its protein product is CAISDGTFGNTIYF.

CDR3 nucleotide sequence: TGCAGCGTTAGGACAGGGACGAGCACAGATACGCAGTATTTT. It encodes CSVRTGTSTDTQYF. The chain employs TRBV29-1 and TRBJ2-3; TRBD1 matches at 8 bases. There are 14 residues in the CDR3. The germline V gene encodes CDR1 SQVTM and CDR2 ANQGSEA. Trimming at V came to 5 bases and at J to 0 bases, leaving 4 bases not matched to a gene.

This chain uses TRBV6-1 with TRBJ2-3, with 7 bases lining up with TRBD2. The CDR3 spans 13 residues. Trimming removed 5 bases from V and 3 bases from J; junction bases left unmatched: 2. Germline-derived CDR1 and CDR2 are MNHNS and SASEGT. The CDR3 nucleotides are TGTGCCAGCAGTCCCGGGAGGACAGATACGCAGTATTTT. Amino acid sequence: CASSPGRTDTQYF.

This chain uses TRBV6-1 with TRBJ2-7, with 8 bases matching TRBD1. The CDR3 extends over 17 amino acids. The junction had 13 bases not matched to a gene; V was cut back by 3 bases and J by 3 bases. Germline V CDR1 and CDR2: MNHNS, SASEGT. Here the CDR3 reads CASSDRNRGVRFYEQYF. Written as DNA, the CDR3 is TGTGCCAGCAGTGACAGAAACAGGGGGGTAAGGTTCTACGAGCAGTACTTC.

This chain uses TRBV5-6 with TRBJ1-1; 7 bases are a match to TRBD1. J gave up 11 bases and V 2 bases, and 6 bases lay outside the gene matches. CDR1 and CDR2 (germline): SGHDT, YYEEEE. The CDR3 is 12 amino acids. CDR3 coding DNA: TGTGCCAGCAGCTTCGGACAGGTGGGGGCTTTCTTT. Amino acid sequence: CASSFGQVGAFF.

The chain is built from TRBV13 and TRBJ2-7; TRBD2 matches at 7 bases. CDR3 length: 14 amino acids. V shed 4 bases and J 0 bases; nucleotides not matched to a gene: 3. CDR1 and CDR2 (germline): PRHDT, FYEKMQ (reference sequence). CDR3: CASSSRDYSYEQYF. The CDR3, as DNA: TGTGCCAGCAGCTCACGGGACTACTCCTACGAGCAGTACTTC. Based on the CDR3 plus reference TRBV13 and TRBJ2-7, the full variable domain is AAGVIQSPRHLIKEKRETATLKCYPIPRHDTVYWYQQGPGQDPQFLISFYEKMQSDKGSIPDRFSAQQFSDYHSELNMSSLELGDSALYFCASSSRDYSYEQYFGPGTRLTVT.

The chain recombines TRBV27 with TRBJ2-1; TRBD2 matches 7 bases. The CDR3 is made up of 15 amino acids. The junction had 6 bases not matched to a gene; V was cut back by 5 bases and J by 2 bases. Germline V lookup: CDR1 MNHEY, CDR2 SMNVEV (reference sequence). The CDR3 spells CASSIERGTYNEQFF. The CDR3 region has the DNA TGTGCCAGCAGTATCGAGCGGGGAACCTACAATGAGCAGTTCTTC.

V and J are TRBV25-1 and TRBJ1-5, with 9 bases fitting TRBD1. V shed 6 bases and J 3 bases; nucleotides not matched to a gene: 3. CDR1 MGHDK and CDR2 SYGVNS come from the germline V gene. The CDR3 runs 14 residues. The CDR3 nucleotides are TGTGCCAGCAGCGGGACAGGGTACAATCAGCCCCAGCATTTT. This encodes CASSGTGYNQPQHF.

As to this clone: Distinct nucleotide sequences in the sample also encode this CDR3. The rearrangement joins TRBV5-1 to TRBJ2-7; TRBD2 matches 8 bases. The CDR3 is made up of 15 amino acids. Germline V gives CDR1 SGHRS, CDR2 YFSETQ. V lost 0 bases, J lost 3 bases, and 5 bases stayed unmatched. CDR3 residues: CASSLGLAGGYEQYF. CDR3 coding DNA: TGCGCCAGCAGCTTGGGACTGGCGGGAGGCTACGAGCAGTACTTC.

The J gene is TRBJ2-5, the V gene TRBV30; D is unresolved. The end of the DNA is better explained by TRBJ2-7, so the J call may be wrong. Germline CDR1 GTSNPN, CDR2 SVGIG (reference sequence). The CDR3 is 12 amino acids. The CDR3 DNA reads as TGTGCCTGGAGAGGGCTCTCCTACGAGCAGTACTTC. It codes for CAWRGLSYEQYF.

The gene calls are TRBV5-6 and TRBJ2-1; a weak D match, TRBD2 (5 bases). Looked up from germline, CDR1 is SGHDT and CDR2 is YYEEEE. The CDR3 is 11 amino acids. The ends were cut back, 4 bases at V and 14 bases at J, with 13 bases in the middle. The CDR3 is CASSVGVAKFF. CDR3 DNA: TGTGCCAGCAGCGTTGGCGTAGCGAAGTTCTTC.